The 26 T cell receptor beta chains in this list originate from one sample, sequenced in a study of blood T cell repertoires in COVID-19. TCRdb's table, derived via immunoSEQ multiplex PCR, lists solely in-frame clones and lacks some. This sample yields about 130,000 clones, of which around nine tenths are seen a single time; roughly 1.2% belongs to the top ten. The sequenced sample was peripheral blood. The receptors here all came from a woman aged 80 or older with acute or convalescent COVID-19.

The V call is TRBV23-1, the J call TRBJ2-2, with D maybe TRBD2 (7 bases). TRBV23-1 is an open reading frame whose function is uncertain. The CDR3 runs to 16 residues. The germline V and J ends were trimmed by 3 bases and 5 bases, with 16 bases remaining between them. The CDR3 is CASSQKGGPRTGELFF. CDR3 DNA sequence: TGCGCCAGCAGTCAGAAGGGGGGGCCAAGGACCGGGGAGCTGTTTTTT.

This rearrangement joins TRBV7-9 to TRBJ1-2; TRBD1 agrees at 7 bases. The CDR3 covers 13 residues. CDR1 is SEHNR, CDR2 FQNEAQ, per germline (reference sequence). The V gene end was trimmed by 5 bases and the J gene end by 7 bases; junction bases not matched to a gene: 7. The CDR3 DNA reads TGTGCCAGCAGCGTACAGGGGTCGCTTGGCTACACCTTC. It encodes CASSVQGSLGYTF.

The sample holds one count of this clone. The rearrangement links TRBV5-1 to TRBJ2-7, with 8 bases identical to TRBD2. The V gene's germline CDR1 is SGHRS and CDR2 YFSETQ. Losses at the gene ends were 1 base for V and 6 bases for J; bases not matched to a gene: 9. The CDR3 contains 15 residues. CDR3 DNA: TGCGCCAGCAGCTTGAATAGCGGGAATCTGGCCGAGCAGTACTTC. Its translation: CASSLNSGNLAEQYF.

The J gene is TRBJ1-2, the V gene TRBV4-3, with 8 positions matching TRBD1. V shed 2 bases and J 9 bases; nucleotides not matched to a gene: 5. The CDR3 has 13 amino acids. CDR1 and CDR2 (germline): LGHNA, YSLEER. The DNA of the CDR3 is TGCGCCAGCAGCCAACTCGGACAGGGCAGCTACACCTTC. This encodes CASSQLGQGSYTF.

The chain carries TRBV10-3 and TRBJ2-7, with TRBD2 matching 7 bases. Germline CDR1 and CDR2: ENHRY and SYGVKD. This CDR3 has 15 residues. The trim removed 0 bases at V and 7 bases at J, leaving 9 bases unmatched. The CDR3 sequence: CAISESNLGEGEQYF. CDR3 DNA sequence: TGTGCCATCAGTGAGTCGAATTTGGGGGAGGGGGAGCAGTACTTC.

The chain employs TRBV29-1 and TRBJ2-3; a weak D match, TRBD1 (5 bases). This CDR3 region has 15 residues. The germline V gene has CDR1 SQVTM and CDR2 ANQGSEA. The V end lost 3 bases, the J end lost 6 bases, and 19 bases lay between the germline ends. CDR3 nucleotides: TGCAGCGTTGACGGCAGGGCCGCCCGTGTTGATACGCAGTATTTT. Its protein product is CSVDGRAARVDTQYF.

This rearrangement joins TRBV5-1 to TRBJ2-1, with a tentative D call TRBD2 (6 bases). Trimming removed 4 bases at V and 5 bases at J, with 16 bases between. Germline V gene data show CDR1 as SGHRS and CDR2 as YFSETQ. The CDR3 has 15 amino acids. The CDR3: CASSLLSGVNNEQFF. CDR3 bases: TGCGCCAGCAGCCTCCTGTCGGGAGTAAACAATGAGCAGTTCTTC. Full variable domain (missing parts from reference TRBV5-1 and TRBJ2-1): KAGVTQTPRYLIKTRGQQVTLSCSPISGHRSVSWYQQTPGQGLQFLFEYFSETQRNKGNFPGRFSGRQFSNSRSEMNVSTLELGDSALYLCASSLLSGVNNEQFFGPGTRLTVL.

V usage is TRBV5-1 and J usage is TRBJ1-3, with 7 nucleotides matching TRBD1. The germline gives CDR1 SGHRS, CDR2 YFSETQ. V gave up 0 bases and J gave up 7 bases; unmatched junction bases: 7. The CDR3 runs to 15 residues. This chain's CDR3 is CASSLEAGGSNTIYF. CDR3 DNA sequence: TGCGCCAGCAGCTTGGAGGCAGGGGGTTCGAACACCATATATTTT.

J is TRBJ2-5 and V is TRBV5-1, with 8 bases matching TRBD1. There are 14 residues in the CDR3. Looked up from germline, CDR1 is SGHRS and CDR2 is YFSETQ. With 0 bases clipped from V and 2 bases from J, the junction kept 0 bases outside the gene matches. CDR3 DNA: TGCGCCAGCAGCTTGGGGACAGGGCAAGAGACCCAGTACTTC. Translation: CASSLGTGQETQYF.

This clone came up once. The chain is built from TRBV5-1 and TRBJ2-7, with 11 bases aligning to TRBD2. Germline trimming cut 0 bases from V and 7 bases from J; bases unmatched to any gene: 6. CDR3 length: 15 residues. Germline CDR1 and CDR2: SGHRS and YFSETQ. The CDR3 spells CASSLVTSGSGEQYF. The DNA of the CDR3 is TGCGCCAGCAGCTTGGTCACTAGCGGGAGTGGAGAGCAGTACTTC.

This chain uses TRBV4-2 with TRBJ1-6, with D possibly matching TRBD1 (5 bases). Germline V gene sequence: CDR1 LGHNA, CDR2 YNFKEQ. Deletions cut 1 base from V and 11 bases from J, with 12 bases between. The CDR3 extends over 14 amino acids. CDR3 nucleotide sequence: TGTGCCAGCAGCCAAGTTGGGAAGGGGACACCCCTCCACTTT. Protein sequence: CASSQVGKGTPLHF.

The genes are TRBV11-2 and TRBJ2-2; D is undetermined. Trimming pared 1 base from V and 3 bases from J, leaving 9 bases between. This CDR3 comprises 15 residues. Germline CDR1 is SGHAT and CDR2 is FQNNGV. This CDR3 reads CASSLGQEHTGELFF. In nucleotides, the CDR3 is TGTGCCAGCAGCTTAGGGCAGGAACACACCGGGGAGCTGTTTTTT.

The gene calls are TRBV12-3 or TRBV12-4 and TRBJ1-5, with D possibly matching TRBD1 (6 bases). The CDR3 sequence is 13 residues long. Between the trimmed V and J ends, which lost 5 bases and 5 bases, there was a span of 10 bases. The CDR3 protein is CASSTGRYQPQHF. The CDR3 bases are TGTGCCAGCAGTACAGGGAGATATCAGCCCCAGCATTTT.

V usage is TRBV4-2 and J usage is TRBJ1-3, with TRBD1 identical over 7 bases. The junction had 11 bases not matched to a gene; V was cut back by 5 bases and J by 4 bases. The CDR3 covers 16 residues. Germline CDR1 reads LGHNA; CDR2 reads YNFKEQ. The chain's CDR3 is CASSEKTGTGGNTIYF. Here the CDR3 DNA reads TGTGCCAGCAGCGAAAAGACAGGGACGGGGGGAAACACCATATATTTT.

This clone was seen once. The chain joins TRBV19 to TRBJ1-1; 9 nucleotides align to TRBD1. Per the germline V gene, CDR1 is LNHDA and CDR2 is SQIVND (reference sequence). V shed 6 bases and J 1 base; nucleotides not matched to a gene: 6. The CDR3 runs 15 residues. CDR3 protein: CASRWTGDRNTEAFF. CDR3 nucleotides: TGTGCCAGTAGGTGGACAGGGGACAGGAACACTGAAGCTTTCTTT.

The chain employs TRBV7-3 and TRBJ2-3; 9 bases are shared with TRBD1. After removal of 4 bases from V and 6 bases from J, the junction contained 5 bases not matched to a gene. Germline lookup yields CDR1 SGHTA and CDR2 FQGTGA. The length of the CDR3 is 14 residues. The CDR3 DNA reads TGTGCCAGCAGCTCGGGACAGGGAATCGATACGCAGTATTTT. Its protein is CASSSGQGIDTQYF.

The CDR3 sequence: CASSLWGSLEAFF. CDR3 bases: TGTGCCAGCAGCTTATGGGGCTCCCTTGAAGCTTTCTTT. V is TRBV7-9 and J is TRBJ1-1, with D possibly matching TRBD1 (5 bases). The CDR3 is 13 amino acids. CDR1 and CDR2 from the germline V gene are SEHNR and FQNEAQ (reference sequence). Trimming shortened V by 2 bases and J by 7 bases, and 11 bases separated the two germline ends.

The chain uses TRBV2 and TRBJ2-2; D might be TRBD2 (6 bases). Germline V gives CDR1 SNHLY, CDR2 FYNNEI. V was clipped by 1 base and J by 4 bases, with 10 bases between them. This CDR3 region has 15 residues. In DNA, the CDR3 is TGTGCCAGCAGTGAAGAGGGACTCAGCACCGGGGAGCTGTTTTTT. Translation gives CASSEEGLSTGELFF.

This chain connects TRBV15 to TRBJ2-3, with 8 bases identical to TRBD1. Per germline, CDR1 LNHNV and CDR2 YYDKDF (reference sequence). V lost 0 bases, J lost 3 bases, and 5 bases stayed unmatched. CDR3 length: 16 amino acids. CDR3 loop: CATSRDTGGRTDTQYF. For the CDR3, the DNA is TGTGCCACCAGCAGAGATACAGGGGGTCGGACAGATACGCAGTATTTT.

The chain links TRBV9 to TRBJ2-2, with TRBD1 matching over 7 bases. CDR3 size: 15 residues. Germline assignment: CDR1 SGDLS and CDR2 YYNGEE. V was clipped by 4 bases and J by 4 bases; unmatched bases: 7. The CDR3 spells CASSRQGVGTGELFF. CDR3 DNA: TGTGCCAGCAGCCGGCAGGGGGTGGGCACCGGGGAGCTGTTTTTT.

The V call is TRBV10-1, the J call TRBJ1-4; maybe TRBD1 (6 bases). The V end lost 3 bases, the J end lost 10 bases, and 21 bases lay between the germline ends. The length of the CDR3 is 16 residues. From germline, CDR1 is WNHNN and CDR2 SYGVQD (reference sequence). The CDR3 DNA reads TGCGCCAGCAGTGACACCGGCCGGGCGGACAGCGGAAAACTGTTTTTT. Protein sequence: CASSDTGRADSGKLFF.

The chain carries TRBV28 and TRBJ1-2; D is unresolved. CDR3 length: 13 residues. Per germline, CDR1 MDHEN and CDR2 SYDVKM. Trimming pared 7 bases from V and 4 bases from J, leaving 13 bases between. The CDR3 region has the DNA TGTGCCAGCACCACGAGTCTAGGCTATGGCTACACCTTC. It is translated as CASTTSLGYGYTF.

The V call is TRBV4-1, the J call TRBJ2-1, with 12 bases matching TRBD1. Germline loops: CDR1 MGHRA, CDR2 YSYEKL. The CDR3 is 15 residues long. J was trimmed by 7 bases and V by 3 bases; bases with no gene match: 4. The CDR3 loop is CASSQPGQGANEQFF. The CDR3 region has the DNA TGCGCCAGCAGCCAGCCGGGACAGGGGGCGAATGAGCAGTTCTTC.

This rearrangement joins TRBV10-3 to TRBJ2-7; no clear D. The V end lost 0 bases, the J end lost 4 bases, and 7 bases lay between the germline ends. The CDR3 covers 13 residues. Germline CDR1 reads ENHRY; CDR2 reads SYGVKD. CDR3 sequence: CAISESGSYEQYF. Written as DNA, the CDR3 is TGTGCCATCAGTGAGTCTGGTAGTTACGAGCAGTACTTC.

The rearrangement links TRBV2 to TRBJ1-6; no clear D gene. The CDR3 extends over 11 amino acids. V lost 10 bases and J 9 bases, leaving 10 bases between the germline ends. Looked up from germline, CDR1 is SNHLY and CDR2 is FYNNEI. In nucleotides, the CDR3 is TGTGCCAACAGCGGTAGTTCACCCCTCCACTTT. It translates to CANSGSSPLHF.

V is TRBV9 and J is TRBJ2-4; possible D gene TRBD1, 7 bases. V shed 0 bases and J shed 6 bases, with 16 bases lying between them. Germline values: CDR1 SGDLS, CDR2 YYNGEE. This CDR3 spans 16 amino acids. The CDR3 DNA reads as TGTGCCAGCAGCGTAGAGGCAGGGGGGACCGGAAACATTCAGTACTTC. This codes for CASSVEAGGTGNIQYF. The whole variable domain, remainder taken from reference TRBV9 and TRBJ2-4, is DSGVTQTPKHLITATGQRVTLRCSPRSGDLSVYWYQQSLDQGLQFLIQYYNGEERAKGNILERFSAQQFPDLHSELNLSSLELGDSALYFCASSVEAGGTGNIQYFGAGTRLSVL.